Presented here are 18 T cell receptor beta chains from one specimen sequenced in a study of blood T cell repertoires in COVID-19. The protocol was immunoSEQ multiplex PCR, while the TCRdb copy is restricted to in-frame clones and leaves out a portion. The sample shows 130,000 to 150,000 clones, approximately 80% of them seen only once. The sample comprised peripheral blood. These receptors were collected from a human donor in a cohort sampled during active COVID-19.

The chain has TRBV7-7 and TRBJ2-1, with D possibly matching TRBD2 (6 bases). Deletions cut 5 bases from V and 0 bases from J, with 8 bases between. CDR3 size: 14 residues. Germline CDR1 SSHAT, CDR2 FNYEAQ (reference sequence). The CDR3 spells CASSPGVSYNEQFF. The CDR3 DNA is TGTGCCAGCAGCCCGGGGGTCTCCTACAATGAGCAGTTCTTC.

The chain uses TRBV20-1 and TRBJ1-1; TRBD1 is a possible D gene (5 bases). The CDR3 extends over 14 amino acids. Germline CDR1 is DFQATT and CDR2 is SNEGSKA (reference sequence). V shed 3 bases and J shed 0 bases, with 11 bases lying between them. The CDR3 sequence: CSASRGSMNTEAFF. The CDR3 DNA reads as TGCAGTGCTAGTAGGGGCAGCATGAACACTGAAGCTTTCTTT.

The chain has TRBV5-6 and TRBJ2-7, with D maybe TRBD2 (6 bases). From germline, CDR1 is SGHDT and CDR2 YYEEEE. V gave up 4 bases and J gave up 4 bases, with 12 bases separating them. CDR3 length equals 13 residues. The CDR3 DNA reads as TGTGCCAGCAGCACCGGGACTGTATACGAGCAGTACTTC. It yields the protein CASSTGTVYEQYF.

This chain uses TRBV7-2 with TRBJ1-3; unclear D gene. Germline V gives CDR1 SGHTA, CDR2 FQGNSA. V was clipped by 1 base and J by 2 bases, with 12 bases between them. The CDR3 is 16 amino acids. Written as DNA, the CDR3 is TGTGCCAGCAGCTTAGATCGGGTGGCAACTGGAAACACCATATATTTT. Translating gives CASSLDRVATGNTIYF.

The chain joins TRBV6-2 or TRBV6-3 to TRBJ1-2; 7 bases map to TRBD1. The CDR3 contains 13 residues. Germline values: CDR1 MNHEY, CDR2 SVGEGT. After removal of 5 bases from V and 3 bases from J, the junction contained 3 bases not matched to a gene. The CDR3 here is CASSRTGDYGYTF. The CDR3 DNA follows: TGTGCCAGCAGTCGTACAGGGGACTATGGCTACACCTTC.

The chain combines TRBV7-2 with TRBJ2-5, with TRBD2 matching over 7 bases. The J segment lost 4 bases and the V segment lost 5 bases, leaving 16 bases of the junction unmatched. From germline, CDR1 is SGHTA and CDR2 FQGNSA. The CDR3 runs 17 residues. The CDR3 DNA sequence: TGTGCCAGCAGCCCGAGGTGGCTAGCGGTGGGGAGAGAGACCCAGTACTTC. Protein product: CASSPRWLAVGRETQYF.

This sequence joins TRBV11-2 and TRBJ1-1; D gene ambiguous. V lost 4 bases to trimming and J lost 6 bases, with 12 bases between them. CDR1 is SGHAT, CDR2 FQNNGV, per germline. The CDR3 length is 13 residues. CDR3 sequence reads: CASSSEVRSEAFF. For the CDR3, the DNA is TGTGCCAGCAGCTCCGAGGTGCGGTCTGAAGCTTTCTTT.

The CDR3 DNA follows: TGTGCCAGCAGCTTAGAACCGACAGGGAACGGCTACACCTTC. It specifies CASSLEPTGNGYTF. The chain employs TRBV7-9 and TRBJ1-2; 7 bases fit TRBD1. The germline V gene encodes CDR1 SEHNR and CDR2 FQNEAQ (reference sequence). With V trimmed by 1 base and J by 8 bases, 7 bases remained unmatched. The CDR3 has 14 residues.

This rearrangement joins TRBV7-2 to TRBJ1-6, with TRBD1 as a possible D gene (5 bases). This CDR3 has 15 amino acids. V lost 4 bases to trimming and J lost 3 bases, with 10 bases between them. CDR1 and CDR2 from the germline V gene are SGHTA and FQGNSA. CDR3 sequence reads: CASSSPTVYNSPLHF. DNA of the CDR3: TGTGCCAGCAGCTCACCGACAGTCTATAATTCACCCCTCCACTTT.

The chain combines TRBV3-1 (or the pseudogene TRBV3-2) with TRBJ1-5; D gene uncertain. Trimming took off 0 bases at V and 0 bases at J, with 3 bases between the two ends. Germline assignment: CDR1 LGHDT and CDR2 YNNKEL (reference sequence). This CDR3 spans 14 amino acids. In DNA, the CDR3 is TGTGCCAGCAGCCAAGAGTATAGCAATCAGCCCCAGCATTTT. Protein product: CASSQEYSNQPQHF.

This chain connects TRBV12-3 or TRBV12-4 to TRBJ1-2, with 10 nucleotides matching TRBD1. The CDR3 spans 13 residues. Losses at the gene ends were 6 bases for V and 6 bases for J; bases not matched to a gene: 4. Here the CDR3 reads CASRRQGADGYTF. The CDR3 region has the DNA TGTGCCAGCAGACGACAGGGGGCTGATGGCTACACCTTC.

The chain links TRBV19 to TRBJ2-5; TRBD2 matches 11 bases. CDR1 LNHDA and CDR2 SQIVND come from the germline V gene (reference sequence). The CDR3 is made up of 16 amino acids. Unmatched junction bases numbered 11, after V lost 6 bases and J lost 5 bases. The CDR3 region has the DNA TGTGCCAGTAGCACACTACTAGCGGGGGTAGGGGAGACCCAGTACTTC. As protein: CASSTLLAGVGETQYF.

The chain employs TRBV19 and TRBJ1-6, with D perhaps TRBD1 (6 bases). Per the germline V gene, CDR1 is LNHDA and CDR2 is SQIVND (reference sequence). The V end was cut by 6 bases, the J end by 8 bases, with 11 bases between. The CDR3 spans 13 residues. CDR3 sequence reads: CASREGGHSPLHF. Written as DNA, the CDR3 is TGTGCCAGTAGGGAGGGGGGGCATTCACCCCTCCACTTT.

The chain joins TRBV7-2 to TRBJ2-1; 12 bases are a match to TRBD1. Germline V gene data show CDR1 as SGHTA and CDR2 as FQGNSA. V lost 6 bases to trimming and J lost 7 bases; unmatched junction nucleotides: 10. This CDR3 has 16 residues. CDR3 protein: CASSRPGQGALNEQFF. DNA of the CDR3: TGTGCCAGCAGTCGGCCGGGACAGGGGGCGTTAAATGAGCAGTTCTTC. The entire variable domain, with the rest obtained from reference TRBV7-2 and TRBJ2-1, is as follows: GAGVSQSPSNKVTEKGKDVELRCDPISGHTALYWYRQSLGQGLEFLIYFQGNSAPDKSGLPSDRFSAERTGGSVSTLTIQRTQQEDSAVYLCASSRPGQGALNEQFFGPGTRLTVL.

This chain uses TRBV11-1 with TRBJ1-5; D is uncertain. V was shortened by 3 bases and J by 7 bases, with 10 bases between the two germline ends. The CDR3 contains 13 residues. Germline V gene data show CDR1 as SGHAT and CDR2 as FQDESV (reference sequence). In DNA form, the CDR3 reads TGTGCCAGCAGCTTTAGCGTACGCCAGCCCCAGCATTTT. Translation gives CASSFSVRQPQHF.

The CDR3 region has the DNA TGTGCCAGCAGCCCACGACAGGATTCACCCCTCCACTTT. Translation: CASSPRQDSPLHF. V and J are TRBV5-6 and TRBJ1-6; D may be TRBD1 (6 bases). CDR3 length: 13 amino acids. V gave up 4 bases and J gave up 8 bases, with 10 bases separating them. CDR1 is SGHDT, CDR2 YYEEEE, per germline.

The chain uses TRBV3-1 (or the pseudogene TRBV3-2) and TRBJ2-7; the match to TRBD1 covers 7 bases. After removal of 2 bases from V and 2 bases from J, the junction contained 9 bases not matched to a gene. CDR1 and CDR2 (germline): LGHDT, YNNKEL (reference sequence). The CDR3 sequence is 16 residues long. The CDR3, as DNA: TGTGCCAGCAGCCAACCCAAGGGGACAGCAACCTACGAGCAGTACTTC. This encodes CASSQPKGTATYEQYF.

This clone has a handful of counts. V usage is TRBV19 and J usage is TRBJ2-2, with 9 positions matching TRBD1. Trimming removed 1 base from V and 1 base from J; junction bases left unmatched: 4. Per germline, CDR1 LNHDA and CDR2 SQIVND (reference sequence). This CDR3 has 17 residues. CDR3 amino acids: CASSIGGDRENTGELFF. The DNA of the CDR3 is TGTGCCAGTAGTATAGGTGGGGACAGGGAGAACACCGGGGAGCTGTTTTTT. The full variable domain, its missing parts supplied by reference TRBV19 and TRBJ2-2, is DGGITQSPKYLFRKEGQNVTLSCEQNLNHDAMYWYRQDPGQGLRLIYYSQIVNDFQKGDIAEGYSVSREKKESFPLTVTSAQKNPTAFYLCASSIGGDRENTGELFFGEGSRLTVL.